Listed here is a single TCR beta chain. As yet, its antigen is unknown. Germline values: CDR1 LGHDT, CDR2 YNNKEL (reference sequence). The CDR3 is 11 residues long. TRB cDNA was prepared as libraries by UMI-labeled 5' RACE. TCRdb reprocessed the 5' RACE reads, keeping one entry per CDR3 protein, no DNA. This sample's table has under 45,000 distinct CDR3 sequences. The sample belongs to a study of CXCR3-negative and CXCR3-positive naive CD8 T cells. Findings of the study overall: High diversity, comparable across both naive subsets, contrasted with much lower diversity in memory CD8+ cells.

This receptor was taken from a human donor in good health. Some clones in this sample may be carry-over from other donors' samples. Sequenced: memory CD8+ T cells from blood. The gene calls are TRBV3-1 and TRBJ2-7. CDR3 residues: CASLQGGEQYF.